The rows below give T cell receptor beta chains drawn from one sample of a study of shared clonotypes between healthy human individuals. The repertoire was sequenced with immunoSEQ multiplex PCR; TCRdb's copy has only in-frame clones and lacks some. The data contain about 1.9 million clones, 93% of them seen just once; the ten biggest clones take up about 1.7%. The sequenced material came from naive CD8+ T cells from PBMCs. These receptors were obtained from a man aged 18 to 29 in good health. Some clones in this sample may be carry-over from other donors' samples. The CDR3 runs from the conserved cysteine through the conserved F or W. A D gene is named only where the DNA matches it firmly. Not every row has a clone size; where given, it reads once, few, many or a size class.

clone size: NA
V gene: TRBV5-6
J gene: TRBJ1-5
D gene: NA
CDR3 protein: CASSFRPYSNQPQHF
CDR3 DNA: TGTGCCAGCAGCTTCCGACCTTATAGCAATCAGCCCCAGCATTTT

clone size: once
V gene: TRBV7-8
J gene: TRBJ2-7
D gene: NA
CDR3 protein: CASTDLAYEQYF
CDR3 DNA: TGTGCCAGCACCGACTTGGCCTACGAGCAGTACTTC

clone size: NA
V gene: TRBV27
J gene: TRBJ2-7
D gene: TRBD1
CDR3 protein: CASSYGTGNYEQYF
CDR3 DNA: TGTGCCAGCAGTTACGGGACAGGAAACTACGAGCAGTACTTC

clone size: once
V gene: TRBV2
J gene: TRBJ1-3
D gene: TRBD1
CDR3 protein: CASSNPRDRQRNTIYF
CDR3 DNA: TGTGCCAGCAGTAACCCCCGGGACAGGCAGCGAAACACCATATATTTT

clone size: NA
V gene: TRBV6-1
J gene: TRBJ2-1
D gene: TRBD1
CDR3 protein: CASSDAGGKQFF
CDR3 DNA: TGTGCCAGCAGCGACGCAGGGGGTAAGCAGTTCTTC

clone size: NA
V gene: TRBV4-1
J gene: TRBJ1-1
D gene: NA
CDR3 protein: CASSQDIRGWAEAFF
CDR3 DNA: TGCGCCAGCAGCCAAGATATACGGGGATGGGCTGAAGCTTTCTTT

clone size: NA
V gene: TRBV7-8
J gene: TRBJ2-3
D gene: NA
CDR3 protein: CASSLSAFTDTQYF
CDR3 DNA: TGTGCCAGCAGCTTAAGCGCCTTCACAGATACGCAGTATTTT

clone size: NA
V gene: TRBV6-5
J gene: TRBJ2-7
D gene: NA
CDR3 protein: CASATGLRMAEQYF
CDR3 DNA: TGTGCCAGCGCCACCGGGCTCCGGATGGCCGAGCAGTACTTC

clone size: NA
V gene: TRBV28
J gene: TRBJ2-7
D gene: NA
CDR3 protein: CASSRRSGYEQYF
CDR3 DNA: TGTGCCAGCAGCCGACGGTCGGGGTACGAGCAGTACTTC

clone size: NA
V gene: TRBV6-5
J gene: TRBJ2-7
D gene: NA
CDR3 protein: CASSYSEGEQYF
CDR3 DNA: TGTGCCAGCAGTTACTCCGAAGGCGAGCAGTACTTC

clone size: NA
V gene: TRBV15
J gene: TRBJ2-7
D gene: NA
CDR3 protein: CATSRDLGTYEQYF
CDR3 DNA: TGTGCCACCAGCAGAGATCTGGGCACCTACGAGCAGTACTTC

clone size: NA
V gene: TRBV6-5
J gene: TRBJ2-7
D gene: TRBD2
CDR3 protein: CASSYSASGPYEQYF
CDR3 DNA: TGTGCCAGCAGTTACTCGGCTAGCGGCCCCTACGAGCAGTACTTC

clone size: NA
V gene: TRBV19
J gene: TRBJ2-7
D gene: NA
CDR3 protein: CASSIKGFRGYEQYF
CDR3 DNA: TGTGCCAGTAGTATCAAGGGTTTCCGTGGCTACGAGCAGTACTTC

clone size: NA
V gene: TRBV28
J gene: TRBJ2-1
D gene: TRBD2
CDR3 protein: CASSLHGGLAGGYKFF
CDR3 DNA: TGTGCCAGCAGTTTACACGGTGGACTAGCGGGAGGGTACAAGTTCTTC

clone size: NA
V gene: TRBV27
J gene: TRBJ2-7
D gene: NA
CDR3 protein: CASSFSGATYEQYF
CDR3 DNA: TGTGCCAGCAGTTTCTCCGGGGCGACCTACGAGCAGTACTTC

clone size: NA
V gene: TRBV5-6
J gene: TRBJ2-7
D gene: TRBD2
CDR3 protein: CASSSGGLGKPYEQYF
CDR3 DNA: TGTGCCAGCAGCTCCGGCGGACTAGGGAAACCCTACGAGCAGTACTTC

clone size: NA
V gene: TRBV29-1
J gene: TRBJ2-7
D gene: TRBD1
CDR3 protein: CSVEEGTGWSYEQYF
CDR3 DNA: TGCAGCGTTGAAGAGGGGACAGGGTGGTCCTACGAGCAGTACTTC

clone size: NA
V gene: TRBV7-9
J gene: TRBJ2-7
D gene: NA
CDR3 protein: CASSSPGKVGEQYF
CDR3 DNA: TGTGCCAGCAGCTCTCCGGGAAAGGTCGGCGAGCAGTACTTC

clone size: NA
V gene: TRBV11-2
J gene: TRBJ2-5
D gene: NA
CDR3 protein: CASSSDATQYF
CDR3 DNA: TGTGCCAGCAGCTCCGATGCGACCCAGTACTTC

clone size: NA
V gene: TRBV11-2
J gene: TRBJ2-5
D gene: NA
CDR3 protein: CASSLIRGGLETQYF
CDR3 DNA: TGTGCCAGCAGCTTAATCAGGGGTGGGTTGGAGACCCAGTACTTC

clone size: NA
V gene: TRBV19
J gene: TRBJ2-1
D gene: NA
CDR3 protein: CASSQGGPQNEQFF
CDR3 DNA: TGTGCCAGTAGTCAGGGGGGTCCCCAAAATGAGCAGTTCTTC

clone size: NA
V gene: TRBV6-5
J gene: TRBJ2-3
D gene: NA
CDR3 protein: CASKSGDTQYF
CDR3 DNA: TGTGCCAGCAAGTCAGGGGATACGCAGTATTTT

clone size: NA
V gene: TRBV12-5
J gene: TRBJ2-1
D gene: NA
CDR3 protein: CASGPGTIGIQFF
CDR3 DNA: TGTGCTAGTGGGCCCGGGACGATTGGTATTCAGTTCTTC

clone size: once
V gene: TRBV13
J gene: TRBJ2-5
D gene: NA
CDR3 protein: CASSPGYQKRTQYF
CDR3 DNA: TGTGCCAGCAGCCCCGGGTACCAGAAGAGGACCCAGTACTTC

clone size: NA
V gene: TRBV28
J gene: TRBJ1-2
D gene: NA
CDR3 protein: CASSTNGGGYTF
CDR3 DNA: TGTGCCAGCAGCACTAACGGAGGTGGCTACACCTTC

clone size: NA
V gene: TRBV7-9
J gene: TRBJ2-2
D gene: TRBD1
CDR3 protein: CASSRGQAPGGELFF
CDR3 DNA: TGTGCCAGCAGCCGAGGACAGGCCCCAGGCGGGGAGCTGTTTTTT

clone size: once
V gene: TRBV28
J gene: TRBJ2-7
D gene: TRBD2
CDR3 protein: CASSLRLAGADEQYF
CDR3 DNA: TGTGCCAGCAGTTTACGGCTAGCGGGAGCAGACGAGCAGTACTTC

clone size: NA
V gene: TRBV5-1
J gene: TRBJ2-1
D gene: NA
CDR3 protein: CASSQKSGLGEQFF
CDR3 DNA: TGCGCCAGCAGCCAAAAATCCGGCCTCGGGGAGCAGTTCTTC

clone size: NA
V gene: TRBV18
J gene: TRBJ2-7
D gene: TRBD2
CDR3 protein: CASSLSGSIDYEQYF
CDR3 DNA: TGTGCCAGCTCCCTCAGCGGGAGTATAGACTACGAGCAGTACTTC

clone size: NA
V gene: TRBV4-1
J gene: TRBJ1-1
D gene: NA
CDR3 protein: CASSPYYGREAFF
CDR3 DNA: TGCGCCAGCAGCCCCTACTACGGGAGGGAAGCTTTCTTT

clone size: NA
V gene: TRBV14
J gene: TRBJ2-1
D gene: TRBD2
CDR3 protein: CASSQEYGRAVDEQFF
CDR3 DNA: TGTGCCAGCAGCCAAGAGTACGGGAGGGCCGTTGATGAGCAGTTCTTC

clone size: NA
V gene: TRBV28
J gene: TRBJ2-7
D gene: NA
CDR3 protein: CASSSLADYEQYF
CDR3 DNA: TGTGCCAGCAGTTCCTTAGCGGACTACGAGCAGTACTTC

clone size: NA
V gene: TRBV19
J gene: TRBJ1-1
D gene: TRBD1
CDR3 protein: CASLYRGPNSNTEAFF
CDR3 DNA: TGTGCCAGCCTATACAGGGGCCCCAATTCGAACACTGAAGCTTTCTTT

clone size: NA
V gene: TRBV15
J gene: TRBJ2-7
D gene: TRBD1
CDR3 protein: CATSRRTGTYEQYF
CDR3 DNA: TGTGCCACCAGCAGAAGGACAGGGACCTACGAGCAGTACTTC

clone size: NA
V gene: TRBV27
J gene: TRBJ2-7
D gene: NA
CDR3 protein: CASSFLGQGTWEQYF
CDR3 DNA: TGTGCCAGCAGTTTCCTCGGCCAGGGAACTTGGGAGCAGTACTTC

clone size: NA
V gene: TRBV7-2
J gene: TRBJ2-7
D gene: TRBD2
CDR3 protein: CASSLVAGGTYEQYF
CDR3 DNA: TGTGCCAGCAGCTTAGTTGCGGGAGGCACCTACGAGCAGTACTTC

clone size: NA
V gene: TRBV7-9
J gene: TRBJ1-2
D gene: NA
CDR3 protein: CASSFGQGTPLVGYTF
CDR3 DNA: TGTGCCAGCAGCTTCGGGCAGGGCACCCCTCTAGTTGGCTACACCTTC

clone size: NA
V gene: TRBV6-6
J gene: TRBJ2-7
D gene: TRBD2
CDR3 protein: CASSYSSSGSYEQYF
CDR3 DNA: TGTGCCAGCAGTTACTCTAGTAGCGGGAGCTACGAGCAGTACTTC

clone size: NA
V gene: TRBV5-4
J gene: TRBJ2-4
D gene: NA
CDR3 protein: CASSLALGVKNIQYF
CDR3 DNA: TGTGCCAGCAGCTTGGCCCTGGGGGTCAAAAACATTCAGTACTTC

clone size: NA
V gene: TRBV4-1
J gene: TRBJ1-5
D gene: TRBD1
CDR3 protein: CASSQDEGQKSNQPQHF
CDR3 DNA: TGCGCCAGCAGCCAAGATGAGGGACAGAAAAGCAATCAGCCCCAGCATTTT

clone size: NA
V gene: TRBV19
J gene: TRBJ2-3
D gene: TRBD2
CDR3 protein: CASGKGGSGIWEPHTQYF
CDR3 DNA: TGTGCCAGTGGAAAAGGGGGTAGCGGGATATGGGAACCTCATACGCAGTATTTT

clone size: NA
V gene: TRBV14
J gene: TRBJ2-2
D gene: NA
CDR3 protein: CASSPYRNTGELFF
CDR3 DNA: TGTGCCAGCAGCCCCTACCGTAACACCGGGGAGCTGTTTTTT

clone size: NA
V gene: TRBV4-2
J gene: TRBJ1-2
D gene: NA
CDR3 protein: CASSPRGGTYGYTF
CDR3 DNA: TGTGCCAGCAGCCCGAGGGGGGGTACCTATGGCTACACCTTC

clone size: NA
V gene: TRBV12-5
J gene: TRBJ1-5
D gene: NA
CDR3 protein: CASGLGQPQHF
CDR3 DNA: TGTGCTAGTGGTTTGGGTCAGCCCCAGCATTTT

clone size: NA
V gene: TRBV30
J gene: TRBJ2-5
D gene: NA
CDR3 protein: CAWSMGEETQYF
CDR3 DNA: TGTGCCTGGAGCATGGGAGAAGAGACCCAGTACTTC

clone size: once
V gene: TRBV27
J gene: TRBJ1-2
D gene: TRBD1
CDR3 protein: CASALGRGPNYGYTF
CDR3 DNA: TGTGCCAGCGCACTGGGCAGGGGGCCTAACTATGGCTACACCTTC

clone size: NA
V gene: TRBV19
J gene: TRBJ1-5
D gene: TRBD1
CDR3 protein: CASSPGDSSNQPQHF
CDR3 DNA: TGTGCCAGTTCCCCCGGGGACAGCTCAAATCAGCCCCAGCATTTT

clone size: NA
V gene: TRBV27
J gene: TRBJ1-2
D gene: NA
CDR3 protein: CASSPNRAIYGYTF
CDR3 DNA: TGTGCCAGCAGTCCTAACCGGGCCATCTATGGCTACACCTTC

clone size: NA
V gene: TRBV7-9
J gene: TRBJ2-7
D gene: TRBD1
CDR3 protein: CASRTGVDEQYF
CDR3 DNA: TGTGCCAGCAGGACAGGGGTTGACGAGCAGTACTTC

clone size: NA
V gene: TRBV6-5
J gene: TRBJ2-7
D gene: TRBD1
CDR3 protein: CASSYGQGGEQYF
CDR3 DNA: TGTGCCAGCAGTTACGGACAGGGTGGCGAGCAGTACTTC

clone size: NA
V gene: TRBV28
J gene: TRBJ2-3
D gene: TRBD2
CDR3 protein: CASSLRGRASDTQYF
CDR3 DNA: TGTGCCAGCAGTTTACGTGGGAGGGCCTCCGATACGCAGTATTTT

clone size: NA
V gene: TRBV6-1
J gene: TRBJ2-1
D gene: NA
CDR3 protein: CASSVKGGRVDEQFF
CDR3 DNA: TGTGCCAGCAGTGTTAAGGGGGGTCGTGTGGATGAGCAGTTCTTC

clone size: NA
V gene: TRBV5-4
J gene: TRBJ1-1
D gene: NA
CDR3 protein: CASSLGSNEAFF
CDR3 DNA: TGTGCCAGCAGCTTGGGGAGCAATGAAGCTTTCTTT

clone size: NA
V gene: TRBV27
J gene: TRBJ2-4
D gene: TRBD1
CDR3 protein: CASSQGDGNIQYF
CDR3 DNA: TGTGCCAGCAGTCAGGGGGACGGGAACATTCAGTACTTC

clone size: few
V gene: TRBV28
J gene: TRBJ1-5
D gene: NA
CDR3 protein: CASSLGQGTSNQPQHF
CDR3 DNA: TGTGCCAGCAGTTTGGGCCAGGGGACGAGCAATCAGCCCCAGCATTTT

clone size: once
V gene: TRBV9
J gene: TRBJ2-1
D gene: TRBD2
CDR3 protein: CASSDYSGTSGSSYNEQFF
CDR3 DNA: TGTGCCAGCAGTGACTATTCCGGGACTAGCGGGAGTTCCTACAATGAGCAGTTCTTC